This is a list of T cell receptor beta chains from one sample in a study of identifying expanded T cells in peripheral blood. Sequenced by immunoSEQ multiplex PCR; TCRdb stores in-frame clones only, minus some. The sample has tens of thousands of clones; more than 75% are singletons. The source material was blood. The receptors were gathered from a person between 18 and 75 years old in good health. Each CDR3 is given with its conserved first and last residue. A D gene is named only where the DNA matches it firmly. Clone size, where shown, is once, few, many, or a class for clones that have expanded.

clone_size,j_call,v_call,d_call,cdr3_length,cdr3_aa,cdr3_nt
-,TRBJ1-1,TRBV11-2,-,13,CASSLEWGAPAFF,TGTGCCAGCAGCTTAGAATGGGGGGCGCCCGCTTTCTTT
-,TRBJ1-1,TRBV7-9,-,12,CATPRRGPEAFF,TGTGCCACCCCACGTCGGGGGCCTGAAGCTTTCTTT
-,TRBJ2-7,TRBV6-1,-,15,CASSEASGLFYEQYF,TGTGCCAGCAGTGAAGCCTCGGGTCTGTTCTACGAGCAGTACTTC
once,TRBJ1-2,TRBV9,-,14,CASSAGGEADGYTF,TGTGCCAGCAGCGCGGGAGGAGAAGCAGATGGCTACACCTTC
-,TRBJ2-7,TRBV5-1,-,14,CASSLVSGFYEQYF,TGCGCCAGCAGCTTGGTTTCCGGTTTTTACGAGCAGTACTTC
-,TRBJ2-2,TRBV6-6,TRBD2,15,CASLLAGWGPGELFF,TGTGCCAGCTTACTAGCGGGCTGGGGCCCCGGGGAGCTGTTTTTT
-,TRBJ1-2,TRBV27,TRBD1,13,CASSRDREGGYTF,TGTGCCAGCTCCCGGGACAGGGAAGGAGGCTACACCTTC
-,TRBJ1-2,TRBV30,-,12,CALNRVWDGYTF,TGTGCCTTAAACAGGGTATGGGATGGCTACACCTTC
once,TRBJ1-1,TRBV6-6,-,12,CASSSDSAEAFF,TGTGCCAGCAGTTCAGACAGCGCTGAAGCTTTCTTT
-,TRBJ1-2,TRBV25-1,-,14,CASSDSQGFYGYTF,TGTGCCAGCAGTGACTCACAGGGTTTCTATGGCTACACCTTC
-,TRBJ2-7,TRBV18,-,12,CASSPGFHEQYF,TGTGCCAGCTCACCAGGGTTCCACGAGCAGTACTTC
few,TRBJ1-5,TRBV30,-,13,CAWGSGGGQPQHF,TGTGCCTGGGGGAGTGGGGGAGGTCAGCCCCAGCATTTT
-,TRBJ1-4,TRBV11-2,-,17,CASSFRTGHITNEKLFF,TGTGCCAGCAGCTTCCGGACCGGACACATTACTAATGAAAAACTGTTTTTT
-,TRBJ1-3,TRBV5-1,-,16,CASSLGGTNSGNTIYF,TGCGCCAGCAGCTTGGGTGGAACCAACTCTGGAAACACCATATATTTT
-,TRBJ2-2,TRBV4-3,TRBD2,18,CASSQAVVAGYPTGELFF,TGCGCCAGCAGCCAAGCCGTGGTAGCGGGGTACCCCACCGGGGAGCTGTTTTTT
-,TRBJ2-7,TRBV5-5,-,14,CASSFSGLYYEQYF,TGTGCCAGCAGCTTCTCGGGGTTGTACTACGAGCAGTACTTC
-,TRBJ2-1,TRBV6-5,-,14,CASSRTREDLEQFF,TGTGCCAGCAGTCGGACACGAGAGGACCTTGAGCAGTTCTTC
-,TRBJ1-1,TRBV27,-,12,CASRTYNTEAFF,TGTGCCAGCAGAACCTATAACACTGAAGCTTTCTTT
-,TRBJ2-3,TRBV6-6,TRBD2,12,CASRGGADTQYF,TGTGCCAGCCGCGGGGGGGCAGATACGCAGTATTTT
-,TRBJ1-2,TRBV7-9,TRBD1,13,CASSPDRAGGYTF,TGTGCCAGCAGCCCCGACAGGGCCGGGGGCTACACCTTC
-,TRBJ2-2,TRBV11-3,TRBD1,15,CASSFFGQVTGELFF,TGTGCCAGCAGCTTCTTCGGACAGGTCACCGGGGAGCTGTTTTTT
-,TRBJ1-4,TRBV7-9,-,15,CASSFGSGRNEKLFF,TGTGCCAGCAGCTTCGGGTCGGGGCGTAATGAAAAACTGTTTTTT
-,TRBJ1-2,TRBV6-5,-,15,CASSYSEGLGYGYTF,TGTGCCAGCAGTTACTCGGAGGGGCTTGGCTATGGCTACACCTTC
once,TRBJ1-1,TRBV11-2,TRBD1,14,CASSSYRGKSEAFF,TGTGCCAGCAGCTCCTACAGGGGGAAGTCTGAAGCTTTCTTT
-,TRBJ2-2,TRBV27,-,13,CASKASATGELFF,TGTGCCAGCAAGGCTAGCGCTACCGGGGAGCTGTTTTTT
-,TRBJ1-1,TRBV14,-,14,CASSPTLGSTEAFF,TGTGCCAGCAGCCCCACCCTGGGGTCCACTGAAGCTTTCTTT
-,TRBJ1-6,TRBV6-5,-,15,CASSLVSGIYSPLHF,TGTGCCAGCAGCCTGGTGTCAGGGATCTATTCACCCCTCCACTTT
-,TRBJ2-4,TRBV5-1,-,16,CASKQSPLLAKNIQYF,TGCGCCAGCAAGCAATCCCCTTTACTAGCCAAAAACATTCAGTACTTC
-,TRBJ2-5,TRBV18,TRBD1,15,CASSQRTGLQETQYF,TGTGCCAGCTCACAACGGACAGGGCTCCAGGAGACCCAGTACTTC
-,TRBJ2-1,TRBV7-2,TRBD2,16,CASSLDPSGASREQFF,TGTGCCAGCAGCTTAGATCCTAGCGGGGCGTCCCGAGAGCAGTTCTTC
-,TRBJ1-1,TRBV18,-,14,CASSPRAVNTEAFF,TGTGCCAGCTCACCACGGGCGGTGAACACTGAAGCTTTCTTT
-,TRBJ2-1,TRBV2,TRBD2,15,CASGSSAGGRDEQFF,TGTGCCAGCGGGTCGTCGGCGGGGGGCAGGGATGAGCAGTTCTTC
-,TRBJ1-1,TRBV30,-,11,CAWSVVTEAFF,TGTGCCTGGAGTGTAGTTACTGAAGCTTTCTTT
-,TRBJ1-2,TRBV18,-,14,CASSLAGGTYGYTF,TGTGCCAGCTCCCTCGCGGGCGGGACCTATGGCTACACCTTC
once,TRBJ2-1,TRBV2,-,13,CASLAWDYNEQFF,TGTGCCAGCCTAGCCTGGGATTACAATGAGCAGTTCTTC
-,TRBJ1-2,TRBV10-3,TRBD1,14,CAISGRGQGYGYTF,TGTGCCATCAGTGGTAGGGGACAGGGATATGGCTACACCTTC
-,TRBJ1-2,TRBV18,-,15,CASSPDEGTNYGYTF,TGTGCCAGCTCACCGGACGAGGGAACTAACTATGGCTACACCTTC
medium-sized,TRBJ1-1,TRBV5-1,TRBD1,15,CASSTTGVSGTEAFF,TGCGCCAGCAGCACAACAGGGGTTTCCGGCACTGAAGCTTTCTTT
-,TRBJ2-6,TRBV5-1,-,16,CASSFFGGSGANVLTF,TGCGCCAGCAGCTTTTTCGGGGGCTCTGGGGCCAACGTCCTGACTTTC
-,TRBJ2-5,TRBV7-2,TRBD1,13,CASSPRGLETQYF,TGTGCCAGCAGCCCCAGGGGGCTGGAGACCCAGTACTTC
-,TRBJ1-4,TRBV11-2,-,15,CASSPYSGFSEKLFF,TGTGCCAGCAGCCCCTATAGCGGGTTCAGTGAAAAACTGTTTTTT
-,TRBJ1-1,TRBV5-1,-,13,CASSLNVNTEAFF,TGCGCCAGCAGCTTGAATGTTAACACTGAAGCTTTCTTT
-,TRBJ1-2,TRBV10-3,TRBD1,14,CAIRKDRDEYGYTF,TGTGCCATCAGAAAAGACAGGGATGAATATGGCTACACCTTC
-,TRBJ1-1,TRBV11-2,TRBD1,14,CASSGQGLDTEAFF,TGTGCCAGCAGCGGACAGGGGTTGGACACTGAAGCTTTCTTT
-,TRBJ2-5,TRBV7-2,-,14,CASSLDGYQETQYF,TGTGCCAGCAGCTTAGATGGGTACCAAGAGACCCAGTACTTC
-,TRBJ1-3,TRBV18,-,14,CASSPSGDGNTIYF,TGTGCCAGCTCACCAAGTGGAGACGGAAACACCATATATTTT
-,TRBJ2-1,TRBV27,-,14,CASINGGRDNEQFF,TGTGCCAGCATCAATGGGGGACGCGACAATGAGCAGTTCTTC
-,TRBJ1-3,TRBV7-2,-,15,CASSPDTGAGNTIYF,TGTGCCAGCAGCCCAGACACAGGAGCAGGAAACACCATATATTTT
once,TRBJ2-1,TRBV11-3,TRBD2,17,CASSLSGSSGGADEQFF,TGTGCCAGCAGCTTATCGGGGTCGAGCGGGGGGGCCGATGAGCAGTTCTTC
-,TRBJ2-7,TRBV29-1,-,14,CSVGGMVPTYEQYF,TGCAGCGTTGGGGGCATGGTTCCGACTTACGAGCAGTACTTC
-,TRBJ1-2,TRBV11-2,-,12,CASSFGLGGYTF,TGTGCCAGCAGCTTCGGGCTCGGTGGCTACACCTTC
-,TRBJ2-2,TRBV5-8,-,15,CASRRGLLNTGELFF,TGTGCCAGCAGACGCGGACTACTGAACACCGGGGAGCTGTTTTTT
-,TRBJ1-1,TRBV19,-,15,CASKEQGRMNTEAFF,TGTGCCAGTAAGGAGCAGGGTAGAATGAACACTGAAGCTTTCTTT
-,TRBJ2-7,TRBV6-5,TRBD1,14,CASRRPGQGYEQYF,TGTGCCAGCAGAAGGCCGGGACAGGGTTATGAGCAGTACTTC